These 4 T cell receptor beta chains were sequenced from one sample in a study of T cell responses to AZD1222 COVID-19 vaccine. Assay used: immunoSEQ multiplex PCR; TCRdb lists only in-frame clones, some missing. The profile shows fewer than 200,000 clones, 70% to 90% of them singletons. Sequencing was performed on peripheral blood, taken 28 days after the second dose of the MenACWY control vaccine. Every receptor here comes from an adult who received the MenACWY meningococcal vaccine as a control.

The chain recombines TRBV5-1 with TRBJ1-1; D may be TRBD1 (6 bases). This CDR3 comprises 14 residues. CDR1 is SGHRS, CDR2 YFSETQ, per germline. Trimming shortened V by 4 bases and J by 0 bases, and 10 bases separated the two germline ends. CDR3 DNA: TGCGCCAGCAGCCCGGGGGCCATGAACACTGAAGCTTTCTTT. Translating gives CASSPGAMNTEAFF.

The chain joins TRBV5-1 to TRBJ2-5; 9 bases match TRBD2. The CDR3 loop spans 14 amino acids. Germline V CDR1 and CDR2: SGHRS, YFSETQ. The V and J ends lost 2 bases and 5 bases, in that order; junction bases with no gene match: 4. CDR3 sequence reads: CASSLWSGGETQYF. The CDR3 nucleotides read TGCGCCAGCAGCTTATGGAGCGGGGGGGAGACCCAGTACTTC.

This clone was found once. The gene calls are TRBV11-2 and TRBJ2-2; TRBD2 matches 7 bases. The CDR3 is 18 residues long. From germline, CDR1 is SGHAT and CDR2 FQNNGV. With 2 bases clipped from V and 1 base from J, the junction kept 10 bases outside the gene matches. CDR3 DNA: TGTGCCAGCAGCTTAAGATTAGCGGGTATTAAGAACACCGGGGAGCTGTTTTTT. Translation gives CASSLRLAGIKNTGELFF.

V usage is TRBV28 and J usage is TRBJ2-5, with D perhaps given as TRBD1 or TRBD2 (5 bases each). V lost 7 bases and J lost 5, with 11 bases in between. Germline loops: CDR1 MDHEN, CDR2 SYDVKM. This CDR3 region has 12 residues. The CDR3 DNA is TGTGCCAGCACTGGGGACCGCGAGACCCAGTACTTC. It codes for CASTGDRETQYF.